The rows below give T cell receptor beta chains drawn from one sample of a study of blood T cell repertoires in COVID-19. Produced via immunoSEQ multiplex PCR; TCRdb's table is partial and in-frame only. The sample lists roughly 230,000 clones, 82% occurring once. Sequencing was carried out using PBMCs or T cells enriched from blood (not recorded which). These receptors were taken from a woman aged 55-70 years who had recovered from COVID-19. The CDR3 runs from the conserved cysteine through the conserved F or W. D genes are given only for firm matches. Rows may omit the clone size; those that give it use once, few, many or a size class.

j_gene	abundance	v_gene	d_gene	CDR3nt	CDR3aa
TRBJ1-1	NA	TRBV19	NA	TGTGCCAGTAGAAACTCGGGGGTGGACACTGAAGCTTTCTTT	CASRNSGVDTEAFF
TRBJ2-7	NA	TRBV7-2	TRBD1	TGTGCCAGCAGCGGCCGGGACAGTTTCTCCTACGAGCAGTACTTC	CASSGRDSFSYEQYF
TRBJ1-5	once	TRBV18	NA	TGTGCCAGCTCACTTACTACCTTTGGATATAGCAATCAGCCCCAGCATTTT	CASSLTTFGYSNQPQHF
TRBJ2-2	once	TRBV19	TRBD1	TGTGCCAGTTGGGACAGACAAACAGGTACCGGGGAGCTGTTTTTT	CASWDRQTGTGELFF
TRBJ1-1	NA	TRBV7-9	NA	TGTGCCAGCTGGGACACGATGAACACTGAAGCTTTCTTT	CASWDTMNTEAFF
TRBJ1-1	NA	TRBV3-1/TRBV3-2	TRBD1	TGTGCCAGCAGCCAAGGAAAGGGGGCGAGGACTGAAGCTTTCTTT	CASSQGKGARTEAFF
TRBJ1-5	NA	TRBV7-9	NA	TGTGCCAGCAGCTTAGGAGGGTGGGACAATCAGCCCCAGCATTTT	CASSLGGWDNQPQHF
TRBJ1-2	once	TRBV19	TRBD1	TGTGCCAGTAGTTCCGGGGGGACAGGGGGCCACTATGGCTACACCTTC	CASSSGGTGGHYGYTF
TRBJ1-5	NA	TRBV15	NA	TGTGCCACCAGCAGAGATCTAAGCGGGCCCCAGCATTTT	CATSRDLSGPQHF
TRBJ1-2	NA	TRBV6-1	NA	TGTGCCAGCAGTGAGTCCAGCGGGGGCTATGGCTACACCTTC	CASSESSGGYGYTF
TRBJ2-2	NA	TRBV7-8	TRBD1	TGTGCCAGCAGCTTAGGACAGGGGGACACCGGGGAGCTGTTTTTT	CASSLGQGDTGELFF
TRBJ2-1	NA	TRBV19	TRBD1	TGTGCCAGTAGTTATTACGGGACAGCCACCTACAATGAGCAGTTCTTC	CASSYYGTATYNEQFF
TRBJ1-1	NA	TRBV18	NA	TGTGCCAGCTCACCTACAGATTCGAACACTGAAGCTTTCTTT	CASSPTDSNTEAFF
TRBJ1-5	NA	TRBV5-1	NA	TGCGCCAGCAGTACGGGCGAGGGCGGCAATCAGCCCCAGCATTTT	CASSTGEGGNQPQHF
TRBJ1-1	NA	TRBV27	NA	TGTGCCAGCAGTTTAGGCTGGGGGGGGCTTAACACTGAAGCTTTCTTT	CASSLGWGGLNTEAFF
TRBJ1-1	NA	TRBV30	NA	TGTGCCTGGAGGAAGACAGCGAACACTGAAGCTTTCTTT	CAWRKTANTEAFF
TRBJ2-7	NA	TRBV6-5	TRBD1	TGTGCCAGCGAGGGACAGGGATTATACGAGCAGTACTTC	CASEGQGLYEQYF
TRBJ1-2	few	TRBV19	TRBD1	TGTGCCAGTAGTACCCTTTCACAGGGGGCTGACTATGGCTACACCTTC	CASSTLSQGADYGYTF
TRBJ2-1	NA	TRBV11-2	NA	TGTGCCAGCAGCTTATACTCGAGCTCCTACAATGAGCAGTTCTTC	CASSLYSSSYNEQFF
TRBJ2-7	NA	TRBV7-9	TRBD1	TGTGCCAGCAGCTTAGAACAGGGGGTTGCCTACGAGCAGTACTTC	CASSLEQGVAYEQYF
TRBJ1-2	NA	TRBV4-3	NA	TGCGCCAGCAGCCAAGATCCGACACAAGCGGTCCTCAACTATGGCTACACCTTC	CASSQDPTQAVLNYGYTF
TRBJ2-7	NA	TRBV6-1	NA	TGTGCCAGCAGTGAATCAGGGTCGCTATCCTACGAGCAGTACTTC	CASSESGSLSYEQYF
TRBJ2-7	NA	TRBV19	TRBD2	TGTGCCAGTAGTATGGGACTAGCGGGAAATGAGCAGTACTTC	CASSMGLAGNEQYF
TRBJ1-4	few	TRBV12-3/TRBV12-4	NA	TGTGCCAGCAGTTTTGCCGAAGCTGAAAAACTGTTTTTT	CASSFAEAEKLFF
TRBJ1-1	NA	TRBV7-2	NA	TGTGCCAGCAGCTTAGCGGTCGGCAGCGTGATGAACACTGAAGCTTTCTTT	CASSLAVGSVMNTEAFF
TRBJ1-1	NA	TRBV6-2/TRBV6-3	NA	TGTGCCAGCAGTTACACGACGGGTACTGAAGCTTTCTTT	CASSYTTGTEAFF